A single T cell receptor (beta chain) is shown here with its context. What this receptor recognizes is not known. No clone much larger than this one lies a single base away; base qualities are absent. The data originate from a study of cytomegalovirus exposure and HLA in healthy donors (dated by TCRdb to the late 2010s). Background on the whole study: In an earlier analysis of approximately 500 of the donors, 276 Gb of sequence data and 117 million unique TCR beta sequences from about 180 million T cells were reported. Roughly five DR-DQ haplotypes were treated as single units for association and clustering because of strong linkage in the cohort. Among under 450 genotyped donors of the cohort, an average of approximately 250,000 unique TCR beta nucleotide sequences were sequenced per donor, about a sixth of them non-productive. HLA typing included class I and class II loci at four-digit resolution. Typing coverage varied by locus: roughly 620-640 donors for A, B, C, DRB1 and DQB1; approximately 560 for DQA1; about 600 for DPA1; about 450 for DPB1. High-throughput TCR immunosequencing, statistical association of individual TCRs with disease status, and machine learning were combined to predict cytomegalovirus infection status. All discovery cohort repertoires had been generated using a single sequencing platform. The study aimed to test whether signatures of past pathogen exposure could be identified by cataloging public T cell receptors. An earlier analysis of several hundred of the donors used high-throughput TCR beta sequencing to judge whether each TCR beta V gene segment behaved as functional or pseudogenic. The T cell repertoires of some 670 subjects were profiled by immunosequencing and related to cytomegalovirus serostatus. In addition to the first cohort of hundreds of subjects, a separate validation cohort of about 120 different subjects was used. In a later analysis, previously published TCR beta repertoires from 550 to 700 donors were re-analyzed and high-resolution HLA genotyping was added so that TCR occurrence patterns could be studied. Alongside the repertoire data, information on donor age, sex, ethnicity and CMV serostatus was compiled. An early release that covered 500 to 800 HLA-typed donors contained approximately 300 gigabases of sequencing data and tens of millions of unique TCR sequences. Genome-wide SNP genotypes for about 65% of the roughly 700 donors were used in a later genetic analysis, which treated that subset as a discovery cohort. Among the roughly 400 genotyped donors, more than 70% belonged to the genetic ancestry cluster associated with self-reported Caucasian donors. Rather than drawing on any new phenotypic data, the later analysis identified candidate immune exposures from TCR beta sequences and the way those sequences occurred across donors. Study-wide conclusions, independent of this receptor: Several of the top co-occurrence clusters appeared to be linked to parvovirus B19, influenza, CMV and Epstein-Barr virus, according to a later analysis. In a later genetic analysis, fewer N-insertions in productive TCRs were reported among donors in an Asian-associated ancestry cluster than the roughly 700-donor mean. In a later genetic analysis, a missense DCLRE1C variant was associated with V-gene and J-gene trimming of TCR beta chains, and the association was replicated in an independent cohort. Because HLA typing was missing for some donors at each locus, association tests included only the typed subset. A further reported finding was that TCR beta sequences accurately predicted the HLA-A and HLA-B alleles for most subjects in the first cohort. Because the 87-base-pair reads could not distinguish some IMGT-functional V segments, including TRBV6-2 and TRBV6-3, those segments were excluded. The sequencing pipeline was judged likely to have produced a cluster of highly shared sequence variants as a technical artifact. Most TCR sequences were observed very rarely across donors, whereas some public TCRs were present in many individuals. CMV serostatus was the only immune exposure information available for the cohort. An earlier analysis of some 590 of the donors showed that most TCR beta V segments appeared in productive rearrangements either about 87% or about 30% of the time, which broadly matched IMGT annotations. The study gave a list of 150 to 200 TCR beta chains associated with cytomegalovirus. Specific HLA alleles were associated with 15,000 to 20,000 TCR beta sequences at a false discovery rate of 0.05 in a later analysis. Cytomegalovirus status was reported to be diagnosed by the classifier with high specificity and sensitivity in both the original and validation cohorts. The cohort was sequenced for TCR beta chains only, and without alpha or paired-chain data the features that could be detected were limited. In a later analysis, TCR association rates were found to vary across HLA loci, with the most associated TCRs seen for DRB1 alleles and the fewest for HLA-C alleles. In a later analysis, HLA-associated TCR beta chains showed more clonal expansion and lower generation probabilities than non-associated chains that were equally common. Assigning TCR associations to individual alleles was difficult when HLA alleles, especially DR and DQ, strongly co-occurred. According to the authors, the approach could potentially be generalized to other disease states and immunological phenotypes. In vitro tests confirmed that three of the cytomegalovirus-associated TCR beta chains recognize cytomegalovirus antigens. Correlated functional status among segregating V segments might be attributable to linkage disequilibrium, but an unknown experimental factor could not be ruled out. Presence/absence analyses assumed roughly uniform sequencing depth across donors, an assumption that may not hold. The earlier analysis of some 540 of the donors excluded seventeen rarely observed V segments, including chromosome 9 orphons, because counts were too low. In a later analysis, most CMV-associated TCR beta chains were found to appear HLA-restricted, with HLA associations seemingly driven largely by CMV exposure.

Trimming removed 5 bases from V and 5 bases from J, leaving 13 bases between the germline ends. From the cysteine up to the phenylalanine, the CDR3 has a length of 14 residues. Of the read, only the CDR3 DNA is kept; its 42 bases are in frame from base 1. CDR1 and CDR2, looked up from the germline V gene, are MNHEY and SVGAGI. The method behind the library was the immunoSEQ multiplex PCR assay. For the multiplex PCR, a mixture combining 60 forward primers for TCR Vbeta segments and 13 reverse primers for TCR Jbeta segments was used. A multiplex PCR assay on genomic DNA amplified the CDR3 region of rearranged TCR beta genes. On the Illumina HiSeq System, the amplified TCR beta libraries were sequenced as 87-base-pair reads. The published analysis was carried out like this. A later analysis counted about 80 million unique TCR beta chains across the approximately 700 repertoires, and around 12 million of these chains were shared by at least two donors. To remove PCR and sequencing errors, raw reads were error-corrected and collapsed into unique sequences using a nearest-neighbor algorithm that merged closely related sequences. V, D and J gene segments were assigned by aligning CDR3 sequences to IMGT reference sequences. For a sequence to be retained, a match of at least six nucleotides to both a V gene segment and a J gene segment was required. Rearrangements were classified as productive when the CDR3 lacked stop codons and remained in frame with V and J, and all other rearrangements were classified as non-productive. CDR3 was defined according to IMGT convention as the region running from the second conserved V-encoded cysteine to the conserved J-encoded phenylalanine. The earlier analysis of about 560 of the donors excluded any sequence lacking an unambiguous match to a single V gene segment. An earlier analysis of several hundred of the donors classified V segments as functional when productive rearrangements were above 56.7% and as segregating when the standard deviation between donors was above 5%. A statistical classification framework was built for diagnosing cytomegalovirus status from the catalog of TCR beta chain sequences. In a later analysis, TCR nucleotide sequences were compared against IMGT/GENE-DB human TR gene sequences so that V and J genes could be assigned. In a later analysis, CDR3 sequences and most-parsimonious VDJ recombination scenarios were assigned using the TCRdist pipeline. In a later analysis, each TCR beta chain was defined by its CDR3 amino acid sequence together with its V-gene family, and reads lacking a unique V-gene family were excluded. In a later analysis, nearly 600 highly shared, low-generation-probability nucleotide sequences were removed to address suspected cross-contamination and a sequencing artifact. In a later analysis, a clonal expansion index for each public chain was calculated from normalized within-repertoire ranks of inferred template counts. In a later analysis, generation probabilities were computed using a VDJ recombination model fitted to out-of-frame rearrangements, and the results were checked against IGoR. In a later analysis, TCR-TCR, TCR-HLA and TCR-CMV co-occurrence was scored with hypergeometric tests, and a repertoire-size bias correction was applied to TCR pairs. In a later analysis, false discovery rates were estimated by permuting HLA or CMV assignments 20 times. A later analysis grouped co-occurring TCRs with DBSCAN, adding TCRdist sequence similarity when clustering within HLA-allele-positive subsets. Co-occurrence clustering excluded repertoires with fewer than 30,000 or more than 120,000 public chains, plus five with anomalous nucleotide sharing. This is the immuneACCESS table as TCRdb keeps it, with only in-frame sequences that have V and J called. A part of the clones is gone; compared with another copy, unresolved V genes explain less than half, and the rest is unexplained. V, J and clone size were drawn from that table, and D and trimming were deduced from the DNA. The sample data list fewer than 100,000 clones, and approximately 77% of these were observed just once. The top ten clonotypes cover around 7.2% of the sample.

The cohort comprised more than 550 healthy bone marrow donors. At the time of sampling, all cohort members were nominally healthy, though unrecorded immune exposures were likely present. The donor was CMV seronegative and was included in the group of 352 seronegative cohort members. Each donor provided a peripheral blood sample, and peripheral blood mononuclear cells were used for TCR beta sequencing. Genomic DNA was extracted from the blood cell samples with the Qiagen DNeasy Blood Extraction Kit. Recombination joined TRBV6-5 with TRBJ1-5; the D segment could be TRBD1, given 6 matching bases. The TCR originated in a female donor in good health and CMV-seronegative. Sequenced sample: PBMCs. In nucleotides, the sequence is TGTGCCAGCAGTCGACAGGATCGGCATCAGCCCCAGCATTTT. It is translated as CASSRQDRHQPQHF.